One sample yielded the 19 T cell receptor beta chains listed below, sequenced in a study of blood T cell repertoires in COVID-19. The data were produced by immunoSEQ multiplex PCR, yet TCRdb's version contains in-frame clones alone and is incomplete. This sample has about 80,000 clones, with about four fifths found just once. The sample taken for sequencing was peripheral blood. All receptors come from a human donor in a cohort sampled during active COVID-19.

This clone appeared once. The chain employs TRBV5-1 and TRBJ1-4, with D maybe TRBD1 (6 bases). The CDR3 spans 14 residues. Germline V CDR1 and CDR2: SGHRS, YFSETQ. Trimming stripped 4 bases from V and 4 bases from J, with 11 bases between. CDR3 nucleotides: TGCGCCAGCAGCCGTGGACAGTTTAATGAAAAACTGTTTTTT. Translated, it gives CASSRGQFNEKLFF.

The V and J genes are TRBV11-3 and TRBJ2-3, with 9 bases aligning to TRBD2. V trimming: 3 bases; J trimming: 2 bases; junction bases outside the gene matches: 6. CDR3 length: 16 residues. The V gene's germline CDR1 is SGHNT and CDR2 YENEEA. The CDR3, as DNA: TGTGCCAGCAGCTTCCGGACTAGCGCATCCACAGATACGCAGTATTTT. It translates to CASSFRTSASTDTQYF.

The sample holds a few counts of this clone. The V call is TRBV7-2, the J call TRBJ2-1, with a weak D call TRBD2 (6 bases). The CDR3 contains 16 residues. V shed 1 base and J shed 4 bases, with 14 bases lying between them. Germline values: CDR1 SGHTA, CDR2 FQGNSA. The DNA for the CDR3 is TGTGCCAGCAGCTTAGTATTTTCGGACTATTACAATGAGCAGTTCTTC. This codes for CASSLVFSDYYNEQFF.

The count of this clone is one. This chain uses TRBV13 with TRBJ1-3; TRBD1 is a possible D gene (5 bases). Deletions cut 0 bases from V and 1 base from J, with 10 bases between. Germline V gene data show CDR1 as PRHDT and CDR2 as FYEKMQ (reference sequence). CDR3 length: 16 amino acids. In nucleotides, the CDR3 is TGTGCCAGCAGCTTAGGCAGGCGACAGTCTGGAAACACCATATATTTT. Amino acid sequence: CASSLGRRQSGNTIYF.

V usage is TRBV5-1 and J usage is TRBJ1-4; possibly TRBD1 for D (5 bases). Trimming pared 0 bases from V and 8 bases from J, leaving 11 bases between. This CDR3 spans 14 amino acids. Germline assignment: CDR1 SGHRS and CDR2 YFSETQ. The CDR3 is CASSLAQEGEKLFF. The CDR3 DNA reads TGCGCCAGCAGCTTGGCGCAGGAGGGGGAAAAACTGTTTTTT.

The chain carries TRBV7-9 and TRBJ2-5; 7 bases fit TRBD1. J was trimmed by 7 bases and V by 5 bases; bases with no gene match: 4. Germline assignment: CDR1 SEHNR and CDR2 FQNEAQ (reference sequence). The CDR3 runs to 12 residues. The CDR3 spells CASSPTGWTQYF. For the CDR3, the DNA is TGTGCCAGCAGCCCGACAGGGTGGACCCAGTACTTC.

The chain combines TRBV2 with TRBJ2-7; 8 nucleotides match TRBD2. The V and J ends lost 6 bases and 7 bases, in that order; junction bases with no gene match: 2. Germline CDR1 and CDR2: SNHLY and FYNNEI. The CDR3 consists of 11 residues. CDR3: CASSGGGEQYF. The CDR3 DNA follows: TGTGCCAGCAGCGGCGGGGGGGAGCAGTACTTC.

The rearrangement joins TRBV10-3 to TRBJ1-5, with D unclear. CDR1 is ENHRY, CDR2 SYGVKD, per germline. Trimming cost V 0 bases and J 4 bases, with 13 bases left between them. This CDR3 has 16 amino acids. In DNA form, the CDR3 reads TGTGCCATCAGTGAGTCCAAGGACTTTTCGAATCAGCCCCAGCATTTT. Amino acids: CAISESKDFSNQPQHF.

This chain's CDR3 is CASSQDRLAGGHTDTQYF. For the CDR3, the DNA is TGCGCCAGCAGCCAAGACCGACTAGCGGGGGGCCATACAGATACGCAGTATTTT. The chain joins TRBV4-1 to TRBJ2-3; 13 bases fit TRBD2. The CDR3 is made up of 18 amino acids. Germline values: CDR1 MGHRA, CDR2 YSYEKL. Losses at the gene ends were 0 bases for V and 3 bases for J; bases not matched to a gene: 6.

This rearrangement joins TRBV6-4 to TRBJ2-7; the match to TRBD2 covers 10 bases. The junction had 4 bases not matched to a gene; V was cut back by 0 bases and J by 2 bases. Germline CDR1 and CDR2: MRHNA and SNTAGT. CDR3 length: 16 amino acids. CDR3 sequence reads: CASSDSASGRTYEQYV. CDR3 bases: TGTGCCAGCAGTGACTCTGCTAGCGGGAGAACCTACGAGCAGTACGTC.

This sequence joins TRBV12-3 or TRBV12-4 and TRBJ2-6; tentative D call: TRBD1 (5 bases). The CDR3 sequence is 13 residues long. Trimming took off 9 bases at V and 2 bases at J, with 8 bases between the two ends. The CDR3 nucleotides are TGTGCCAGTTGGGGCCCTGGGGCCAACGTCCTGACTTTC. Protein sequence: CASWGPGANVLTF.

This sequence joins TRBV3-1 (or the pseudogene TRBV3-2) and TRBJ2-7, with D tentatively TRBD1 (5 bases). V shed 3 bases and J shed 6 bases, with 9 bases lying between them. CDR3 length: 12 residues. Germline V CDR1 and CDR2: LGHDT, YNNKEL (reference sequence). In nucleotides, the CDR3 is TGTGCCAGCAGCCACCCTAGGGGCGAGCAGTACGTC. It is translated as CASSHPRGEQYV.

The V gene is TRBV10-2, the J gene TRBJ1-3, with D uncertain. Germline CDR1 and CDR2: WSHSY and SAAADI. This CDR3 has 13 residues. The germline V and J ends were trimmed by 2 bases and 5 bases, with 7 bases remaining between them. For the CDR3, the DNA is TGCGCCAGCAGTGAGGCGGGTAGAAACACCATATATTTT. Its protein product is CASSEAGRNTIYF.

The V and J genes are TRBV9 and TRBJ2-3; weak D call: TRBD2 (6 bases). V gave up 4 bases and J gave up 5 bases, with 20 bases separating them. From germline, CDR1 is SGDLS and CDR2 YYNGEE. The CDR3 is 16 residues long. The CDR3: CASSLGGGDAGDTQYF. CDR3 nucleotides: TGTGCCAGCAGCCTCGGAGGAGGGGATGCTGGAGATACGCAGTATTTT.

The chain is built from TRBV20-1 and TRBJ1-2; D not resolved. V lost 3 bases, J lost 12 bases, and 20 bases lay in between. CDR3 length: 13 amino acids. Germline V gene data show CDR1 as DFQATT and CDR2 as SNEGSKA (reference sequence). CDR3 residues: CSASPPAIEEDTF. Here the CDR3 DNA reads TGCAGTGCTAGTCCCCCCGCCATAGAAGAGGACACCTTC.

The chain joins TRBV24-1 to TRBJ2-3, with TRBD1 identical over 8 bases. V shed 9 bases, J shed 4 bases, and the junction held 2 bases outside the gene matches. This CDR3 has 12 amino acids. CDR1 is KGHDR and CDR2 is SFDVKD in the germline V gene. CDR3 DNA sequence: TGTGCCACCCAGGGGGCCCCAGATACGCAGTATTTT. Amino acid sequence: CATQGAPDTQYF.

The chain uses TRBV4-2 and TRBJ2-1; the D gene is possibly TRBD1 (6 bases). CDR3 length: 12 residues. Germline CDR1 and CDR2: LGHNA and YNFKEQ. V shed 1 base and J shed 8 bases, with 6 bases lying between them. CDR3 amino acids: CASSQAGDEQFF. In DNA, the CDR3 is TGTGCCAGCAGCCAAGCAGGGGATGAGCAGTTCTTC.

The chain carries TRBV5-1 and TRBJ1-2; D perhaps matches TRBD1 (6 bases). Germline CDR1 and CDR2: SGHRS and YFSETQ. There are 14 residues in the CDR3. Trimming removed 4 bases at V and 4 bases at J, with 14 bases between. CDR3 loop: CASSPSTGSYGYTF. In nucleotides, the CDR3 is TGCGCCAGCAGCCCATCGACAGGCAGCTATGGCTACACCTTC.

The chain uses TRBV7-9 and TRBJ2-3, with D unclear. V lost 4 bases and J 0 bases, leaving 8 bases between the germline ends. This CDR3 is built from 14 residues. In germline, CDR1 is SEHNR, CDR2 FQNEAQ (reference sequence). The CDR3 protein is CASSYSSSTDTQYF. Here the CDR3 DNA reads TGTGCCAGCAGCTACAGTTCTAGCACAGATACGCAGTATTTT.